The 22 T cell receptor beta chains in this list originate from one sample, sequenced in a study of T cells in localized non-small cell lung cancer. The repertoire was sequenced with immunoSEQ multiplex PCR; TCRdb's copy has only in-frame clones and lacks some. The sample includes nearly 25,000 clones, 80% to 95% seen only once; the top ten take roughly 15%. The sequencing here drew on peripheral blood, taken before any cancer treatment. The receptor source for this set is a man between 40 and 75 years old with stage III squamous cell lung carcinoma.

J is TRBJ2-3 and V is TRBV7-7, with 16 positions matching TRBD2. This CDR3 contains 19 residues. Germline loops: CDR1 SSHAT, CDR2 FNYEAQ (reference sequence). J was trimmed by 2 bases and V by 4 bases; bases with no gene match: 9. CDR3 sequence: CASSSTGTSGRANTDTQYF. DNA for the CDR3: TGTGCCAGCAGCTCAACCGGGACTAGCGGGAGGGCAAACACAGATACGCAGTATTTT.

The CDR3 loop is CASSLVEENTEAFF. As DNA, the CDR3 is TGTGCCAGCAGCTTGGTGGAAGAAAACACTGAAGCTTTCTTT. The chain combines TRBV5-4 with TRBJ1-1; D not resolved. The CDR3 sequence is 14 residues long. Trimming pared 0 bases from V and 2 bases from J, leaving 8 bases between. The germline V gene encodes CDR1 SGHNT and CDR2 YYREEE (reference sequence). Supplemented by reference TRBV5-4 and TRBJ1-1, the full variable domain reads ETGVTQSPTHLIKTRGQQVTLRCSSQSGHNTVSWYQQALGQGPQFIFQYYREEENGRGNFPPRFSGLQFPNYSSELNVNALELDDSALYLCASSLVEENTEAFFGQGTRLTVV.

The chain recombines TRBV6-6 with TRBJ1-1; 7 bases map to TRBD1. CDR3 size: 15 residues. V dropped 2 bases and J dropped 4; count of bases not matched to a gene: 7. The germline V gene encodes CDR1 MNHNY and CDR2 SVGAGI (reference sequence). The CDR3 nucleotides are TGTGCCAGCAGTTACACATACAGGGGCTCCACTGAAGCTTTCTTT. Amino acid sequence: CASSYTYRGSTEAFF.

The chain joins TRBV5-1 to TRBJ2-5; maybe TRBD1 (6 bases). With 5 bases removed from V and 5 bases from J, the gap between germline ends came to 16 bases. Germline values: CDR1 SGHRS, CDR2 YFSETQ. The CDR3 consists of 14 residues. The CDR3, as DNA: TGCGCCAGCAGTACGGGACACCGTCGGGAGACCCAGTACTTC. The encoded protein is CASSTGHRRETQYF.

CDR3 in amino acids: CASSLDRGGTEAFF. Written as DNA, the CDR3 is TGTGCCAGCAGCTTGGACAGGGGAGGCACTGAAGCTTTCTTT. The chain carries TRBV7-3 and TRBJ1-1, with 9 bases that match TRBD1. CDR1 and CDR2 from the germline V gene are SGHTA and FQGTGA. V lost 3 bases to trimming and J lost 4 bases; unmatched junction nucleotides: 3. The CDR3 loop spans 14 amino acids.

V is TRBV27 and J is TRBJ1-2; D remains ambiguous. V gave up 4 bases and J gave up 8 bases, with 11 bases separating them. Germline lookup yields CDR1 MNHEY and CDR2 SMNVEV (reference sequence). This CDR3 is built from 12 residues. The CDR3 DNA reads TGTGCCAGCAGTTCGGCGGGAAGGGGCTACACCTTC. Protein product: CASSSAGRGYTF.

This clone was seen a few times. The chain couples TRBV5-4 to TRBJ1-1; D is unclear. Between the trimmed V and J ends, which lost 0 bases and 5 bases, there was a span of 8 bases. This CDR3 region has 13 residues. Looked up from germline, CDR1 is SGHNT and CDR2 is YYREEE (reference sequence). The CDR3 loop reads CASSLVGETEAFF. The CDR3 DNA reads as TGTGCCAGCAGCTTGGTTGGGGAGACTGAAGCTTTCTTT.

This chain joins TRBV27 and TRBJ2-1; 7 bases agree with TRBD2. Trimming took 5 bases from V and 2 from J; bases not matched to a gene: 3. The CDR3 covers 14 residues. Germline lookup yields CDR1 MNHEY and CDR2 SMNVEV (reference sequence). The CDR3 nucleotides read TGTGCCAGCAGTCGGGCGGGAGCCTACAATGAGCAGTTCTTC. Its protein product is CASSRAGAYNEQFF.

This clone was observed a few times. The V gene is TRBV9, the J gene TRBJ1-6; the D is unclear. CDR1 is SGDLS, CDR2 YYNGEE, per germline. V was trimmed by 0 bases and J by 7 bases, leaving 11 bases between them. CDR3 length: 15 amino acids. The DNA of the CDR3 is TGTGCCAGCAGCGTAGTTCCCGTTTCAAATTCACCCCTCCACTTT. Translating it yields CASSVVPVSNSPLHF.

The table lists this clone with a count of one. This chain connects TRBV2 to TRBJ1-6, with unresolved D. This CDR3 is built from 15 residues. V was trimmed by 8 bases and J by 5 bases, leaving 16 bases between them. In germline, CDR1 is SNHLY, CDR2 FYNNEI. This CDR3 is CASGLAPVNNSPLHF. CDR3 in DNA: TGTGCCAGCGGCCTCGCGCCGGTCAATAATTCACCCCTCCACTTT. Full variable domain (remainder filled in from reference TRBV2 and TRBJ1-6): EPEVTQTPSHQVTQMGQEVILRCVPISNHLYFYWYRQILGQKVEFLVSFYNNEISEKSEIFDDQFSVERPDGSNFTLKIRSTKLEDSAMYFCASGLAPVNNSPLHFGNGTRLTVT.

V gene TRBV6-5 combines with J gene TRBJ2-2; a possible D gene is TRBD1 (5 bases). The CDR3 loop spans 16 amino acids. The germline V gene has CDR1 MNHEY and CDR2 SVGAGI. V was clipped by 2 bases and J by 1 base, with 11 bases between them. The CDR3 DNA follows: TGTGCCAGCAGTTACCCGTCTACAGGGAACACCGGGGAGCTGTTTTTT. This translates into CASSYPSTGNTGELFF.

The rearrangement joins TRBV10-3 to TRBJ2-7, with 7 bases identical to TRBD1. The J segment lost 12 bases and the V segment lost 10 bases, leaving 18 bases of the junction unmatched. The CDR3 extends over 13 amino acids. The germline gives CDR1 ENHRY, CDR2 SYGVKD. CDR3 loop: CATTDRAESSRYF. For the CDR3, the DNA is TGTGCCACTACAGACAGGGCCGAGTCTTCCCGGTACTTC.

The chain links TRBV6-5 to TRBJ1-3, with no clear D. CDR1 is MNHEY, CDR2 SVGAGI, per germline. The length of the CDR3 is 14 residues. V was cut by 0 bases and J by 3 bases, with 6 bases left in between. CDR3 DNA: TGTGCCAGCAGTTACTCGTCCAGTGGAAACACCATATATTTT. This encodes CASSYSSSGNTIYF.

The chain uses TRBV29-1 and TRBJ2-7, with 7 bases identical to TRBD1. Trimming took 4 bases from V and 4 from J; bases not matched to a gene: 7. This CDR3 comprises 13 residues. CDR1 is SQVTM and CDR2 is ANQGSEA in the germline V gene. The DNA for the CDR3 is TGCAGCGTTGTTGGGGACAGACCGTACGAGCAGTACTTC. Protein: CSVVGDRPYEQYF.

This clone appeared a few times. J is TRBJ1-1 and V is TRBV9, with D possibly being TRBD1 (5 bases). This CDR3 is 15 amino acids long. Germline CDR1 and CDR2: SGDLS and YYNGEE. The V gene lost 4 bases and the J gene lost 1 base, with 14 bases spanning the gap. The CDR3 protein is CASSSGQLTNTEAFF. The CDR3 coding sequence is TGTGCCAGCAGCTCCGGACAACTAACGAACACTGAAGCTTTCTTT.

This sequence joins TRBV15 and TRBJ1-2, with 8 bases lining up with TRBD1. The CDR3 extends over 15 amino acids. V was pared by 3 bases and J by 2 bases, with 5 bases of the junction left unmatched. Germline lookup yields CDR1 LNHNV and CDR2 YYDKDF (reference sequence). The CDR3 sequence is CATSSFRQGNYGYTF. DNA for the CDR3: TGTGCCACCAGCAGCTTTAGACAGGGGAACTATGGCTACACCTTC. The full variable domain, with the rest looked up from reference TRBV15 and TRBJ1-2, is DAMVIQNPRYQVTQFGKPVTLSCSQTLNHNVMYWYQQKSSQAPKLLFHYYDKDFNNEADTPDNFQSRRPNTSFCFLDIRSPGLGDTAMYLCATSSFRQGNYGYTFGSGTRLTVV.

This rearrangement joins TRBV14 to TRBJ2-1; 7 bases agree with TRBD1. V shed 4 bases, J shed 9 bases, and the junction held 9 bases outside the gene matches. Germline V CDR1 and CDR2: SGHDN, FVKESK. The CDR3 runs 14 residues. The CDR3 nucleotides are TGTGCCAGCAGCCGACAGGGTCTTGTGGGTGAGCAGTTCTTC. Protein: CASSRQGLVGEQFF.

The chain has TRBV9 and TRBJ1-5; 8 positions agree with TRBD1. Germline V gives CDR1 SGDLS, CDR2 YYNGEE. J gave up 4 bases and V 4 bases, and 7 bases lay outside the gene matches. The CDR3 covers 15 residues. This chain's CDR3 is CASSPTTGVNQPQHF. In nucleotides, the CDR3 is TGTGCCAGCAGCCCGACGACAGGGGTGAATCAGCCCCAGCATTTT.

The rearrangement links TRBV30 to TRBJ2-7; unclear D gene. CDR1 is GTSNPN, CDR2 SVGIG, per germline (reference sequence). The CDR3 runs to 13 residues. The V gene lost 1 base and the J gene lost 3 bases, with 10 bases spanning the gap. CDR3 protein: CAWSARYFYEQYF. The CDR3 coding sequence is TGTGCCTGGAGTGCGAGATACTTCTACGAGCAGTACTTC.

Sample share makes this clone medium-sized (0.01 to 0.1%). CDR3 region: CASSLELGRITEAFF. The CDR3 DNA reads as TGCGCCAGCAGCTTGGAACTGGGGAGGATCACTGAAGCTTTCTTT. The rearrangement uses TRBV5-1 and TRBJ1-1, with D unclear. Trimming shortened V by 0 bases and J by 4 bases, and 13 bases separated the two germline ends. Per the germline V gene, CDR1 is SGHRS and CDR2 is YFSETQ. The length of the CDR3 is 15 residues.

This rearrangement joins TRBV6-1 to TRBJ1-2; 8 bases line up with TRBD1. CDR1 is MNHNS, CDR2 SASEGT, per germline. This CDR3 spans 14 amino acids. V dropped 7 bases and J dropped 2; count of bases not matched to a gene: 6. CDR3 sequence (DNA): TGTGCCAGCATCCTGGACAGGGAGAACTATGGCTACACCTTC. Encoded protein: CASILDRENYGYTF.

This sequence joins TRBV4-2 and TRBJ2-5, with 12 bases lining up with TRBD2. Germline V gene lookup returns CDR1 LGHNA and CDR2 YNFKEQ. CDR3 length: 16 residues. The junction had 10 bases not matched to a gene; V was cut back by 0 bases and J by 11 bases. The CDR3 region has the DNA TGTGCCAGCAGCCAAGATCGACTAGCGGGAGCCAGTGAGCAGTACTTC. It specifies CASSQDRLAGASEQYF.